Given below is one TCR beta chain in context. As yet, its antigen is unknown. These data are taken from a study of CXCR3-negative and CXCR3-positive naive CD8 T cells. As for the study in general: Across all libraries, TRB reads numbered 120 million to 150 million, with about 1.5 +/- 0.3 million in each library.

Every individual CD8+ T cell subset underwent sorting in triplicate at around 300,000 cells apiece. The study's findings and limits: Memory cells differed in TRBV-TRBJ usage, but naive CXCR3-negative and CXCR3-positive cells had similar usage. Naive CXCR3-positive cells had TRB CDR3s more hydrophobic than those of CXCR3-negative naive cells. Because surface CD5 did not distinguish the naive subsets, TCR strength was inferred from TRB CDR3 properties.

The CDR3 length is 14 residues. Germline-derived CDR1 and CDR2 are SGHVS and FQNEAQ. The libraries of TRB cDNA were constructed through 5' RACE using UMI labels. TCRdb re-analyzed the 5' RACE reads; it lists each CDR3 protein once, without DNA. The listing contains 85,000 to 90,000 distinct CDR3 sequences. Sequences were obtained from naive CXCR3+ CD8+ T cells from blood. Subset denoted: CD45RO-CCR7+CD27+CD95- naive CD8+ T cells expressing CXCR3 (TNR3+). The clonotype comes from a human donor in good health. Some clones in this sample may be carry-over from other donors' samples. The chain uses TRBV7-8 and TRBJ1-1; TCRdb picks TRBD1, but there is no DNA to check that call. CDR3: CASSLQGSDTEAFF. Full variable domain (outside the CDR3, taken from reference TRBV7-8 and TRBJ1-1): GAGVSQSPRYKVAKRGQDVALRCDPISGHVSLFWYQQALGQGPEFLTYFQNEAQLDKSGLPSDRFFAERPEGSVSTLKIQRTQQEDSAVYLCASSLQGSDTEAFFGQGTRLTVV.